These 6 T cell receptor beta chains were sequenced from one sample in a study of T-cell reconstitution after alpha-beta-depleted transplantation in children. Unique molecular identifiers were incorporated during preparation of the TCRbeta library. From the PCR reads, TCRdb called clonotypes with MiXCR, one entry per CDR3 protein. The table has about 230,000 distinct CDR3 sequences, more than 10% seen once. The specimen comprised PBMCs from the stem cell graft donor, sampled from the stem cell graft. The receptor source for this set is a human donor who donated a stem cell graft to a child with acute lymphoblastic leukemia.

This clonotype was found many times. The chain couples TRBV9 to TRBJ2-3, with 10 bases aligning to TRBD2. The CDR3 sequence is 16 residues long. Germline-derived CDR1 and CDR2 are SGDLS and YYNGEE. V shed 0 bases, J shed 6 bases, and the junction held 7 bases outside the gene matches. CDR3 protein: CASSVASGTSEDTQYF. In nucleotides, the CDR3 is TGTGCCAGCAGCGTAGCTTCCGGGACTAGCGAGGATACGCAGTATTTT.

This clonotype was detected ten times or more. The chain recombines TRBV20-1 with TRBJ2-1; D is perhaps TRBD2 (6 bases). This CDR3 is 16 amino acids long. The germline V gene has CDR1 DFQATT and CDR2 SNEGSKA (reference sequence). V lost 6 bases to trimming and J lost 0 bases, with 18 bases between them. CDR3 sequence: CSASWVSGSSYNEQFF. CDR3 in DNA: TGCAGTGCCAGTTGGGTGTCCGGGAGCTCCTACAATGAGCAGTTCTTC.

This clonotype has a single count. This clone may be a read error of a much larger clone one base away. The DNA is omitted, as the CDR3 cannot be located on it reliably, and the CDR3 follows TCRdb's listing. V is TRBV4-2 and J is TRBJ2-7; the table assigns TRBD2, which was not confirmed against the DNA. The CDR3 is 17 amino acids in total, end residues counted. CDR1 and CDR2 from the germline V gene are LGHNA and YNFKEQ. Here the CDR3 reads CASSQAWASGISYEQHF.

This clonotype was observed at least ten times. The gene calls are TRBV10-3 and TRBJ2-7; 8 bases are shared with TRBD1. In germline, CDR1 is ENHRY, CDR2 SYGVKD. The CDR3 is 15 residues long. J was trimmed by 3 bases and V by 0 bases; bases with no gene match: 4. In nucleotides, the CDR3 is TGTGCCATCAGTGAGTCGGGACAGGTGATCTACGAGCAGTACTTC. It yields the protein CAISESGQVIYEQYF.

For this clonotype: One base away lies a much larger clone, so this may be a sequencing read error. This rearrangement joins TRBV5-1 to TRBJ1-2; D gene unclear. Germline V gene sequence: CDR1 SGHRS, CDR2 YFSETQ. This CDR3 is built from 12 residues. Trimming removed 5 bases from V and 8 bases from J, with 13 bases in between. CDR3 in amino acids: CASSDVGRGYTF. In DNA, the CDR3 is TGCGCCAGCAGTGACGTGGGCCGCGGCTACACCTTC.

This clonotype has only a few counts. The genes are TRBV19 and TRBJ2-2; no firm D call. Germline-derived CDR1 and CDR2 are LNHDA and SQIVND (reference sequence). The V and J ends lost 6 bases and 5 bases respectively, with 10 bases between them. The CDR3 consists of 13 residues. This CDR3 is CASRLEGTGELFF. The CDR3 DNA reads TGTGCCAGTAGACTCGAAGGGACCGGGGAGCTGTTTTTT.